A single sample is the source of the 10 T cell receptor beta chains below, sequenced in a study of pediatric ulcerative colitis. Sequencing was performed with immunoSEQ multiplex PCR; in TCRdb, only in-frame clones are kept and a portion is missing. This repertoire shows about 64,000 clones, more than 60% found once; its top ten account for about 5.2%. The material sequenced was blood. Receptors originate from a boy between 10 and 17 years old with moderate ulcerative colitis.

V and J are TRBV12-5 and TRBJ2-1; unclear D gene. Germline CDR1 reads LGHNT; CDR2 reads FRNRAP. This CDR3 is 14 amino acids long. The V end lost 1 base, the J end lost 6 bases, and 10 bases lay between the germline ends. In nucleotides, the CDR3 is TGTGCTAGTGGTTTGGGGGGAATGGGCAATGAGCAGTTCTTC. Translated, it gives CASGLGGMGNEQFF.

This clone was counted only a few times. The V call is TRBV28, the J call TRBJ1-5; D gene unclear. The CDR3 has 12 residues. Germline CDR1 and CDR2: MDHEN and SYDVKM. Trimming cost V 8 bases and J 7 bases, with 12 bases left between them. CDR3 bases: TGTGCCAGCGTTATAACGGGGCAGCCCCAGCATTTT. It translates to CASVITGQPQHF. The variable domain in full, completed from reference TRBV28 and TRBJ1-5, reads DVKVTQSSRYLVKRTGEKVFLECVQDMDHENMFWYRQDPGLGLRLIYFSYDVKMKEKGDIPEGYSVSREKKERFSLILESASTNQTSMYLCASVITGQPQHFGDGTRLSIL.

CDR3 sequence reads: CASSMGPGATEAFF. CDR3 DNA: TGTGCCAGTAGTATGGGTCCTGGGGCCACTGAAGCTTTCTTT. J is TRBJ1-1 and V is TRBV19, with a tentative D call TRBD1 (5 bases). This CDR3 spans 14 amino acids. Trimming took off 3 bases at V and 4 bases at J, with 12 bases between the two ends. In germline, CDR1 is LNHDA, CDR2 SQIVND (reference sequence). Based on the CDR3 plus reference TRBV19 and TRBJ1-1, the full variable domain is DGGITQSPKYLFRKEGQNVTLSCEQNLNHDAMYWYRQDPGQGLRLIYYSQIVNDFQKGDIAEGYSVSREKKESFPLTVTSAQKNPTAFYLCASSMGPGATEAFFGQGTRLTVV.

The rearrangement joins TRBV27 to TRBJ2-1, with 9 nucleotides matching TRBD2. V shed 2 bases, J shed 5 bases, and the junction held 7 bases outside the gene matches. CDR1 is MNHEY, CDR2 SMNVEV, per germline (reference sequence). The CDR3 sequence is 16 residues long. The CDR3 DNA sequence: TGTGCCAGCAGTTTACGGGGCGGGAGGGTTGACAATGAGCAGTTCTTC. Encoded protein: CASSLRGGRVDNEQFF.

The CDR3 sequence: CASSSGTGPPSTDTQYF. CDR3 nucleotides: TGCGCCAGCTCGTCCGGGACAGGACCCCCTAGCACAGATACGCAGTATTTT. The J gene is TRBJ2-3, the V gene TRBV5-1; TRBD1 matches at 8 bases. This CDR3 comprises 17 residues. CDR1 SGHRS and CDR2 YFSETQ come from the germline V gene. V trimming: 7 bases; J trimming: 0 bases; junction bases outside the gene matches: 13.

In regard to this clone: The junction departs from the called germline gene at one end, perhaps through a read error. V and J are TRBV14 and TRBJ2-2; no definite D call. Germline CDR1 is SGHDN and CDR2 is FVKESK. CDR3 length equals 16 residues. The CDR3, as DNA: TGTGTCAGCAGCCAAGCCGGGCAGTTGCACACCGGGGAGCTGTTTTTT. It codes for CVSSQAGQLHTGELFF.

The chain has TRBV5-1 and TRBJ2-3; TRBD2 matches at 8 bases. This CDR3 is 15 amino acids long. V lost 0 bases, J lost 3 bases, and 3 bases stayed unmatched. From germline, CDR1 is SGHRS and CDR2 YFSETQ. The CDR3 sequence is CASSLARGGTDTQYF. CDR3 nucleotides: TGCGCCAGCAGCTTGGCACGGGGGGGAACAGATACGCAGTATTTT.

This chain connects TRBV28 to TRBJ2-1; D assignment may be TRBD1 or TRBD2 (5 bases each). In germline, CDR1 is MDHEN, CDR2 SYDVKM. V lost 4 bases, J lost 6 bases, and 13 bases lay in between. CDR3 length: 14 amino acids. Here the CDR3 reads CASSSGALTNEQFF. Here the CDR3 DNA reads TGTGCCAGCAGTTCCGGGGCTTTAACCAATGAGCAGTTCTTC.

The rearrangement uses TRBV27 and TRBJ2-2; 15 bases are a match to TRBD2. Germline V CDR1 and CDR2: MNHEY, SMNVEV (reference sequence). J was trimmed by 5 bases and V by 1 base; bases with no gene match: 14. This CDR3 is 21 amino acids long. The CDR3 region is CASSLYARGLAGGPSTGELFF. The CDR3 DNA reads as TGTGCCAGCAGTTTATATGCCCGAGGACTAGCGGGGGGGCCTAGTACCGGGGAGCTGTTTTTT.

The rearrangement joins TRBV28 to TRBJ2-4; 7 positions match TRBD1. Trimming removed 4 bases from V and 8 bases from J; junction bases left unmatched: 8. The germline CDR1 and CDR2 sequences are MDHEN and SYDVKM. This CDR3 is built from 14 residues. CDR3 sequence (DNA): TGTGCCAGCAGTTCTCGACAGGGTGGAGACATTCAGTACTTC. It codes for CASSSRQGGDIQYF. Looking up the rest from reference TRBV28 and TRBJ2-4 gives the full variable domain: DVKVTQSSRYLVKRTGEKVFLECVQDMDHENMFWYRQDPGLGLRLIYFSYDVKMKEKGDIPEGYSVSREKKERFSLILESASTNQTSMYLCASSSRQGGDIQYFGAGTRLSVL.